These T cell receptor beta chains were read from a single sample in a study of T cell repertoires in cytomegalovirus infection. Using its own MiXCR run on the reads, TCRdb lists one record per CDR3 protein. The sample has 300,000 to 400,000 distinct CDR3 sequences, 20% to 25% seen once. The antigens these receptors bind are not known. This specimen consisted of cultured PBMCs, obtained from culture after CMV antigen stimulation. The receptors shown here come from a human donor in good health (CMV status not recorded). Some clones in this sample may be carry-over from other donors' samples. The CDR3 runs from the conserved cysteine through the conserved F or W. The D gene is left open where the match is weak. Rows give clone size only sometimes, using once, few, many, or a class for an expanded clone.

abundance,j_gene,v_gene,d_gene,CDR3aa,CDR3nt
many,TRBJ2-2,TRBV6-2/TRBV6-3,NA,CASTDRRRKNTGELFF,TGTGCCAGCACGGATCGACGACGGAAAAACACCGGGGAGCTGTTTTTT
NA,TRBJ1-2,TRBV12-3/TRBV12-4,TRBD1,CASSTRQGSGYTF,TGTGCCAGCAGTACCAGACAGGGAAGTGGCTACACCTTC
few,TRBJ1-5,TRBV23-1,NA,CASNPRTGCNQPQHF,TGCGCCAGCAATCCCCGTACAGGGTGCAATCAGCCCCAGCATTTT
few,TRBJ2-3,TRBV11-2,TRBD2,CASSSMGLAGGGGTDTQYF,TGTGCCAGCAGCTCAATGGGACTAGCGGGAGGAGGGGGCACAGATACGCAGTATTTT
many,TRBJ1-1,TRBV7-2,NA,CASSSQGWTEAFF,TGTGCCAGCAGCTCCCAGGGATGGACTGAAGCTTTCTTT
NA,TRBJ1-1,TRBV5-3,NA,CASSLRGKNTEAFF,TGTGCCAGCAGCTTGAGGGGGAAGAACACTGAAGCTTTCTTT
NA,TRBJ2-5,TRBV3-1,NA,CASSRASAGNQETQYF,TGTGCCAGCAGCCGCGCAAGCGCGGGAAACCAAGAGACCCAGTACTTC
many,TRBJ1-2,TRBV28,NA,CASSGSERGYYGYTF,TGTGCCAGCAGCGGTAGTGAGCGCGGGTACTATGGCTACACCTTC
NA,TRBJ1-1,TRBV27,NA,CASSHYDGQEAFF,TGTGCCAGCAGTCACTACGACGGACAAGAAGCTTTCTTT
few,TRBJ2-2,TRBV7-2,NA,CASSPGRGVPTGELFF,TGTGCCAGCAGCCCAGGAAGAGGGGTTCCCACCGGGGAGCTGTTTTTT
few,TRBJ2-2,TRBV6-5,TRBD2,CASSGRGNTGELFF,TGTGCCAGCAGTGGGAGGGGGAACACCGGGGAGCTGTTTTTT
NA,TRBJ1-1,TRBV6-2/TRBV6-3,TRBD1,CASISDRKAFF,TGTGCCAGCATCTCGGACAGGAAAGCTTTCTTT
NA,TRBJ1-1,TRBV30,NA,CAWSVVGFKAFF,TGTGCCTGGAGTGTGGTAGGATTCAAAGCTTTCTTT
once,TRBJ2-6,TRBV7-6,NA,CASSHPTEASGANVLTF,TGTGCCAGCAGCCACCCCACAGAAGCCTCTGGGGCCAACGTCCTGACTTTC
many,TRBJ1-2,TRBV11-2,NA,CASSLGGRGYTF,TGTGCCAGCAGCTTAGGGGGGCGAGGCTACACCTTC
NA,TRBJ2-1,TRBV11-2,TRBD1,CASSLGGGTGHNEQFF,TGTGCCAGCAGCTTAGGGGGCGGGACAGGACACAATGAGCAGTTCTTC
NA,TRBJ2-3,TRBV7-3,NA,CASSLDGWVSTDTQYF,TGTGCCAGCAGCTTAGACGGGTGGGTGAGCACAGATACGCAGTATTTT
few,TRBJ2-1,TRBV12-3/TRBV12-4,TRBD2,CASSQGTSGTSYNEQFF,TGTGCCAGCAGCCAAGGGACTAGCGGAACCTCCTACAATGAGCAGTTCTTC
NA,TRBJ2-1,TRBV11-3,TRBD2,CASSQVLAGVGSYNEQFF,TGTGCCAGCAGCCAGGTTCTAGCGGGAGTGGGCTCCTACAATGAGCAGTTCTTC
few,TRBJ2-2,TRBV6-6,NA,CASSYGSGTGELFF,TGTGCCAGCAGTTATGGGAGTGGGACCGGGGAGCTGTTTTTT
many,TRBJ2-3,TRBV6-1,NA,CASSRERGDTQYF,TGTGCCAGCAGTCGGGAACGCGGGGATACGCAGTATTTT
few,TRBJ2-3,TRBV24-1,TRBD2,CATSPGAGADTQYF,TGTGCCACCAGCCCGGGAGCGGGAGCAGATACGCAGTATTTT
few,TRBJ2-3,TRBV5-4,TRBD1,CASRAQGAQTDTQYF,TGTGCCAGCAGGGCGCAGGGGGCGCAAACAGATACGCAGTATTTT
few,TRBJ2-5,TRBV7-2,TRBD1,CASSTYRQGIATQYF,TGTGCCAGCAGCACCTACAGACAGGGAATCGCGACCCAGTACTTC
once,TRBJ2-1,TRBV6-2/TRBV6-3,TRBD2,CASTIREGRSYNEQFF,TGTGCCAGCACCATTAGGGAGGGCCGTTCCTACAATGAGCAGTTCTTC
many,TRBJ2-7,TRBV7-8,NA,CASSLVSYEQYF,TGTGCCAGCAGCTTAGTTTCCTACGAGCAGTACTTC
few,TRBJ2-1,TRBV7-2,NA,CASSYLNRGEQFF,TGTGCCAGCAGCTACCTGAACCGAGGGGAGCAGTTCTTC
few,TRBJ2-3,TRBV6-1,TRBD1,CASSRAGQVRSTDTQYF,TGTGCCAGCAGTCGCGCCGGACAGGTCAGGAGCACAGATACGCAGTATTTT
NA,TRBJ2-5,TRBV11-2,NA,CASSPLRGNQETQYF,TGTGCCAGCAGCCCCCTCAGGGGAAACCAAGAGACCCAGTACTTC
many,TRBJ2-3,TRBV7-6,TRBD2,CASSLGSGLATDTQYF,TGTGCCAGCAGCTTAGGGTCGGGACTAGCGACAGATACGCAGTATTTT
NA,TRBJ2-4,TRBV9,TRBD1,CASSPRTGENIQYF,TGTGCCAGCAGCCCTCGGACAGGGGAAAACATTCAGTACTTC
NA,TRBJ2-2,TRBV6-2/TRBV6-3,NA,CASAPTQGILSAGELFF,TGTGCCAGCGCACCGACGCAGGGTATATTGTCCGCCGGGGAGCTGTTTTTT
few,TRBJ1-2,TRBV30,TRBD1,CAWSMGTGRDYGYTF,TGTGCCTGGAGTATGGGGACAGGGAGAGACTACGGCTACACCTTC
NA,TRBJ1-2,TRBV10-3,NA,CAISSGEVFYGYTF,TGTGCCATCAGTTCGGGGGAAGTTTTCTATGGCTACACCTTC
many,TRBJ2-1,TRBV7-8,NA,CASSLGMASYNEQFF,TGTGCCAGCAGCTTAGGTATGGCCTCCTACAATGAGCAGTTCTTC
NA,TRBJ2-5,TRBV9,NA,CASSVSGQETQYF,TGTGCCAGCAGCGTATCCGGCCAAGAGACCCAGTACTTC
few,TRBJ2-7,TRBV7-8,NA,CASSPQRAPSYEQYF,TGTGCCAGCAGCCCTCAGCGGGCCCCCTCCTACGAGCAGTACTTC
NA,TRBJ2-1,TRBV7-9,TRBD2,CASTKLARCQFF,TGTGCCAGCACCAAACTAGCGCGTTGTCAGTTCTTC
NA,TRBJ1-4,TRBV2,TRBD1,CASRLRQGAREKLFF,TGTGCCAGCAGACTACGACAGGGGGCGAGGGAAAAACTGTTTTTT
few,TRBJ2-6,TRBV6-5,NA,CASSYTLTGANVLTF,TGTGCCAGCAGTTACACGCTAACTGGGGCCAACGTCCTGACTTTC
many,TRBJ2-5,TRBV7-2,TRBD1,CASSSPDRAQETQYF,TGTGCCAGCAGCTCCCCCGACAGGGCCCAAGAGACCCAGTACTTC
NA,TRBJ2-7,TRBV28,NA,CASSDRSYEQYF,TGTGCCAGCAGTGACAGGTCGTACGAGCAGTACTTC